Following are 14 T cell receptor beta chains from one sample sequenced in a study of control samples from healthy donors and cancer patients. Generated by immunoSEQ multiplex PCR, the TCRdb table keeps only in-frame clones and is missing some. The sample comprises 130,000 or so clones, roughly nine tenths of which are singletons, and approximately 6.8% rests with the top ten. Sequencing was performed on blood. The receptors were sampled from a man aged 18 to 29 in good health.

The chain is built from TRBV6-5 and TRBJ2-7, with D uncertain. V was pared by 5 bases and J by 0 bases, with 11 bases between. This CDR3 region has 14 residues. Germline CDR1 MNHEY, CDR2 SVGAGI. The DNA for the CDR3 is TGTGCCAGCAGTCCTCCTTGGGGCTCCTACGAGCAGTACTTC. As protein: CASSPPWGSYEQYF.

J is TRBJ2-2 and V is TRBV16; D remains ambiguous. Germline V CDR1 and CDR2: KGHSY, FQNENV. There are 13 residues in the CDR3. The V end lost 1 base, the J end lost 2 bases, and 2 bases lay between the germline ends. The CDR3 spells CASSQFNTGELFF. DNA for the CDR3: TGTGCCAGCAGCCAATTCAACACCGGGGAGCTGTTTTTT.

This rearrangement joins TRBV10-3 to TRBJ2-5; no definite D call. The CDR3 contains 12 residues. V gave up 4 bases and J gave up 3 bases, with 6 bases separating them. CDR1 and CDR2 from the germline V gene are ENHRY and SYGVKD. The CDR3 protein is CAISGGKETQYF. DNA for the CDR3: TGTGCCATCAGTGGCGGTAAAGAGACCCAGTACTTC.

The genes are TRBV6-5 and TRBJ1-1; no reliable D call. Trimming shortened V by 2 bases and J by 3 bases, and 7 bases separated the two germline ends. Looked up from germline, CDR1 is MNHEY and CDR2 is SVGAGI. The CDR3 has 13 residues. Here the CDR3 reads CASSYAGDTEAFF. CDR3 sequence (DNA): TGTGCCAGCAGTTACGCGGGTGACACTGAAGCTTTCTTT.

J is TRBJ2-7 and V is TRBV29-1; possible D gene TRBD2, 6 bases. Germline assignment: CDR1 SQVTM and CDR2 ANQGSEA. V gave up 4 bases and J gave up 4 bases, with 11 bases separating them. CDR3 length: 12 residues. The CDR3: CSVVTGGYEQYF. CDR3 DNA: TGCAGCGTTGTTACCGGGGGATACGAGCAGTACTTC.

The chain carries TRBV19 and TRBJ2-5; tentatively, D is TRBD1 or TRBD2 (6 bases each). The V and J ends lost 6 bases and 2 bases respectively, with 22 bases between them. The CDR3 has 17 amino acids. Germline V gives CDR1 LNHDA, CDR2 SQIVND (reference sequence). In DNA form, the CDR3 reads TGTGCCAGTAGCGACGACAGGAGGAGGGATGGACAAGAGACCCAGTACTTC. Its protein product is CASSDDRRRDGQETQYF.

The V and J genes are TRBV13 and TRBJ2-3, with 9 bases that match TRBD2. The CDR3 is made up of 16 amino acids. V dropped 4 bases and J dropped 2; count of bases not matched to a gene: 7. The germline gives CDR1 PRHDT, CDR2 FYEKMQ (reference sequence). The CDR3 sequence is CASSYSGGRPTDTQYF. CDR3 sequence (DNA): TGTGCCAGCAGCTATAGCGGGGGCCGCCCCACAGATACGCAGTATTTT.

This CDR3 reads CASSSGQGYQPQHF. In nucleotides, the CDR3 is TGTGCCAGCAGTTCTGGACAGGGCTATCAGCCCCAGCATTTT. The rearrangement joins TRBV28 to TRBJ1-5; 8 bases match TRBD1. With 4 bases clipped from V and 5 bases from J, the junction kept 4 bases outside the gene matches. CDR1 MDHEN and CDR2 SYDVKM come from the germline V gene. The CDR3 runs to 14 residues.

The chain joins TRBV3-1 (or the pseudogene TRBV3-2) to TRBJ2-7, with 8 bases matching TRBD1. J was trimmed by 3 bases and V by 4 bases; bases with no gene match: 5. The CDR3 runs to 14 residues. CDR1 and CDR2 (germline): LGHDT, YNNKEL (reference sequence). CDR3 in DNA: TGTGCCAGCAGCCGATCCGGGACAGGCTACGAGCAGTACTTC. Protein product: CASSRSGTGYEQYF.

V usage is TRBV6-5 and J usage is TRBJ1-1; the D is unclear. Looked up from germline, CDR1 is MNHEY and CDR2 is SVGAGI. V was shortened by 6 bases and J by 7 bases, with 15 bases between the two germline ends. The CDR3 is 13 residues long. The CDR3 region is CASSNVGKNEAFF. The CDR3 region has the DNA TGTGCCAGCAGCAATGTAGGCAAGAATGAAGCTTTCTTT.

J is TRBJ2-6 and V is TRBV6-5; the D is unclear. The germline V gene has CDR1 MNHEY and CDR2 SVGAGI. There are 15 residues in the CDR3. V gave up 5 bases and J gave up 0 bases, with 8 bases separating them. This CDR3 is CASSQAYSGANVLTF. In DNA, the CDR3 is TGTGCCAGCAGTCAGGCGTACTCTGGGGCCAACGTCCTGACTTTC.

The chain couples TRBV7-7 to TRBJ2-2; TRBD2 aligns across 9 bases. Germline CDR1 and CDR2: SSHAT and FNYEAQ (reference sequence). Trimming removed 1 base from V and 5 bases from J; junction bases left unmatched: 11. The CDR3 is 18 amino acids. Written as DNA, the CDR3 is TGTGCCAGCAGCTTAGAAAGTGGGGGACTAGCATCTACCGGGGAGCTGTTTTTT. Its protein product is CASSLESGGLASTGELFF.

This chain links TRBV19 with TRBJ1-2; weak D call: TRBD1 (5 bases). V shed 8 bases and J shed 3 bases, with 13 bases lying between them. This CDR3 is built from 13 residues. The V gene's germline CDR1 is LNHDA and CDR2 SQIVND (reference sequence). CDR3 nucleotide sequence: TGTGCCAGTGGGAGAGGGGTCGACTATGGCTACACCTTC. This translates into CASGRGVDYGYTF.

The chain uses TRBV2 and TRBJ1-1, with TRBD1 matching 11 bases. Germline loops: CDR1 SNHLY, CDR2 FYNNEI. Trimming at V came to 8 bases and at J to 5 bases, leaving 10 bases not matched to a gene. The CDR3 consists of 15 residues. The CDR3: CASLGQGAPRTEAFF. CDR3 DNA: TGTGCCAGCCTCGGACAGGGGGCTCCGAGGACTGAAGCTTTCTTT.